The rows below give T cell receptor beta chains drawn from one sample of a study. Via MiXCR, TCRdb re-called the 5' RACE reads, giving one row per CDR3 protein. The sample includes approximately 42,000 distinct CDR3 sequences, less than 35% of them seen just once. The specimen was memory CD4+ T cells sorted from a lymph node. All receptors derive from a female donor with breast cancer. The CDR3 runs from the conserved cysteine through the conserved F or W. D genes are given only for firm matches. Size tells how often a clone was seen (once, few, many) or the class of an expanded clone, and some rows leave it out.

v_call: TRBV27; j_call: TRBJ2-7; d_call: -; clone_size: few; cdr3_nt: TGTGCCAGCAGTTTATACATTGGATCCTACGAGCAGTACTTC; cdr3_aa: CASSLYIGSYEQYF
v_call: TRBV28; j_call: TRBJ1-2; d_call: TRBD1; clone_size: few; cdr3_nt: TGTGCCAGCAGTTTATCGGGACAGGGGCCCGGTGGCTACACCTTC; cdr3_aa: CASSLSGQGPGGYTF
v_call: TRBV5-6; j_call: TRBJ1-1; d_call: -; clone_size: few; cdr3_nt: TGTGCCAGCAGCTTACAGGGAAGGGGAAACACTGAAGCTTTCTTT; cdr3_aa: CASSLQGRGNTEAFF
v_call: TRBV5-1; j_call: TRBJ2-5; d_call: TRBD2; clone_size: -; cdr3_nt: TGCGCCAGCAGCTTCCAGCGGGGGGAAGAGACCCGGTACTTC; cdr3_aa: CASSFQRGEETRYF
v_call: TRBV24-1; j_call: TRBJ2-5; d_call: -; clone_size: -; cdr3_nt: TGTGCCACCAGTACGGGAGTGAGAGAGACCCAGTACTTC; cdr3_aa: CATSTGVRETQYF
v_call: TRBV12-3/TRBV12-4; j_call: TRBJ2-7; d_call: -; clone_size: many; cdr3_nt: TGTGCCAGCAGTTCATCGGGGACTTCCTACGAGCAGTACTTC; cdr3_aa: CASSSSGTSYEQYF
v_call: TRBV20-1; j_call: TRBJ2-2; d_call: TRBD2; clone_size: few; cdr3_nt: TGCAGTGCTAGAGACGTAAGAGGACTAGCGGGAATGACCGGGGAGCTGTTTTTT; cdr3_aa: CSARDVRGLAGMTGELFF
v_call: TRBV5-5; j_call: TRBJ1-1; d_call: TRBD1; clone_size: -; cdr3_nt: TGTGCCAGCAGCCCGTGGACAGGGGGATCGACTGAAGCTTTCTTT; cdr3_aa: CASSPWTGGSTEAFF
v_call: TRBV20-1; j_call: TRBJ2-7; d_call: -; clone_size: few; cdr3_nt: TGCAGTGCCCATAGTCCGGGATTGGGATACGAGCAGTACTTC; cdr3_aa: CSAHSPGLGYEQYF
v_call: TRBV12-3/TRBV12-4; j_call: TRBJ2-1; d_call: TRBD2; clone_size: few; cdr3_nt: TGTGCCAGCAGTCGTAGCGGGCCTGAGCAGTCCTTC; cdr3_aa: CASSRSGPEQSF
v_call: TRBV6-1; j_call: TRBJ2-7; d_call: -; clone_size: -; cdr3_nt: TGTGCCAGCAGTTCATCAGGGCCCCCCTACGAGCAGTACTTC; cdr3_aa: CASSSSGPPYEQYF
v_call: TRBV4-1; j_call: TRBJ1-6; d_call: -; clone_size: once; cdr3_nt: TGCGCCAGCAGCCAAGAGCGGAAAAATTCACCCCTCCACTTT; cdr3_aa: CASSQERKNSPLHF
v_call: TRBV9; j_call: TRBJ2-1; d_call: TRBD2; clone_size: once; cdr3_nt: TGTGCCAGCAGCGCCACCTGGACTAGCGGGGTGCGGGAGCAGTTCTTC; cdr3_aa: CASSATWTSGVREQFF
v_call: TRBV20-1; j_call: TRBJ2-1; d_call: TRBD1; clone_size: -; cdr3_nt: TGCAGTGCTAGACAGGACAGGGGGAACAATGAGCAGTTCTTC; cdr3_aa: CSARQDRGNNEQFF
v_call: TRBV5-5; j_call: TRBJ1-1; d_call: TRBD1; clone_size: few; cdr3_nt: TGTGCCAGCAGCAAGGGACAGCTATACACTGAAGCTTTCTTT; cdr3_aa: CASSKGQLYTEAFF
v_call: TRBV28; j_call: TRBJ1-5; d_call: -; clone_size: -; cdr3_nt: TGTGCCCATATGACCGGTAGCAATCAGCCCCAGCATTTT; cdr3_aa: CAHMTGSNQPQHF
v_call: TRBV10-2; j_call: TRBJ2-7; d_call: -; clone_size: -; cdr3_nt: TGCGCCAGCAGTTTTATCGGGAACGAGCAGTACTTC; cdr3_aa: CASSFIGNEQYF
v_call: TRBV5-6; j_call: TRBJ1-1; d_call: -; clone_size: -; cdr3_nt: TGTGCCAGAAGCTTTTCTTCTGAAGCTTTCTTT; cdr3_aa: CARSFSSEAFF
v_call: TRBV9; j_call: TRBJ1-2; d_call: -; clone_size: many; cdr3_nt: TGTGCCAGCACCCTGGAGGGGGACTATGGCTACACCTTC; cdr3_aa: CASTLEGDYGYTF
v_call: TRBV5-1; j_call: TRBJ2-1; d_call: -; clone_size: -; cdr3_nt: TGCGCCAGCAGCTCCCGGGCCACCAATGAGCAGTTCTTC; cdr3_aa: CASSSRATNEQFF
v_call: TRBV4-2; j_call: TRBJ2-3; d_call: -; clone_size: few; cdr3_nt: TGTGCCAGCAGCCAAGGGGCTCCCCGGGACACAGATACGCAGTATTTT; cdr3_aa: CASSQGAPRDTDTQYF
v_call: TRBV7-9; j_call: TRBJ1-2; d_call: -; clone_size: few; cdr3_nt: TGTGCCAGCAGCTTAGCGGGATCCTTGGTTTATGGCTACACCTTC; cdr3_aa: CASSLAGSLVYGYTF
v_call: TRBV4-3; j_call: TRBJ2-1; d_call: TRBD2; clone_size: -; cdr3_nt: TGCGCCAGCAGCCAACTCAGCGGGGCTAGCTCCTACAATGAGCAGTTCTTC; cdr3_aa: CASSQLSGASSYNEQFF
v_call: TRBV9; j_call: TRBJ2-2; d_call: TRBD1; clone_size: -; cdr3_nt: TGTGCCAGCAGCCCTTCGACAGGGGATTGGAACACCGGGGAGCTGTTTTTT; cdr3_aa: CASSPSTGDWNTGELFF
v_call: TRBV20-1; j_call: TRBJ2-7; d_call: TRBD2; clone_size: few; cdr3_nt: TGCAGTGCTAGAGATCAGGCTAGCGGGGGCTACGAGCAGTACTTC; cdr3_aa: CSARDQASGGYEQYF
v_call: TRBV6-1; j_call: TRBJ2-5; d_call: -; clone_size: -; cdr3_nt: TGTGCCGGCAGTGAAGTAAGGGAGACCCAGTACTTC; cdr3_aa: CAGSEVRETQYF
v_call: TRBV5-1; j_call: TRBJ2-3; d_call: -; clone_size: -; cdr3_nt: TGCGCCAGCAGCTTGGCGGGGGGCGGAGATACGCAGTATTTT; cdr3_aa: CASSLAGGGDTQYF
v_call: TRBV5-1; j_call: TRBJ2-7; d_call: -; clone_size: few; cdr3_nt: TGCGCCAGCATCCCGGCCCCGGGGGGCCACTCCTACGAGCAGTACTTC; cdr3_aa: CASIPAPGGHSYEQYF
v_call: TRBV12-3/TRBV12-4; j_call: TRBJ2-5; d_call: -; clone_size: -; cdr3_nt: TGTGCCAGCAGCCGGGAACAGGGAAAGCAAGAGACCCAGTACTTC; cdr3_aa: CASSREQGKQETQYF
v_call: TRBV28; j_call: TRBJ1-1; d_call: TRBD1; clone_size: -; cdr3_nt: TGTGCCAGCCACCTGACAGGGCGGGACACTGAAGCTTTCTTT; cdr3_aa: CASHLTGRDTEAFF
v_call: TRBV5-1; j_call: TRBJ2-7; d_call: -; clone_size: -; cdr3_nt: TGCGCCAGTATGTCAGGGACAGGCGGGGGAGAGCAGTACTTC; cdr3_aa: CASMSGTGGGEQYF
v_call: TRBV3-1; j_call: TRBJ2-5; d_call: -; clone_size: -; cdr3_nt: TGTGCCAGCAGCCAATTCCAGGCGGCGGAGACCCAGTACTTC; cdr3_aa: CASSQFQAAETQYF
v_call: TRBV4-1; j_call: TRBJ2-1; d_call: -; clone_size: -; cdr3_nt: TGCGCCAGCAGCCAAGGGTCTAGCGGAGGGGGGAATGAGCGGTTCTTC; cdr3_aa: CASSQGSSGGGNERFF
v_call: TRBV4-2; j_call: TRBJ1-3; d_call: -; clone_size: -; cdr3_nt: TGTGCCAGCAGCCAGGACAACTCTGGAAACACCATATATTTT; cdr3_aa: CASSQDNSGNTIYF
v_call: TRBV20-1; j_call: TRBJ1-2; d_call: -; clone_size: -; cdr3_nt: TGCAGTGCTAGGTTGGGTTCTAACTATGGCTACACCTTC; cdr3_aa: CSARLGSNYGYTF
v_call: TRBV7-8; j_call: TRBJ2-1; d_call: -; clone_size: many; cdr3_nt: TGTGCCAGCAGCCCGGAATACAATGAGCAGTTCTTC; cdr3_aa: CASSPEYNEQFF
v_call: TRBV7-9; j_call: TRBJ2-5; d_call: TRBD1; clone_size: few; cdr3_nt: TGTGCCAGCAGCTCACCCGGGACAGGGGGCGCGGAGACCCAGTACTTC; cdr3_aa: CASSSPGTGGAETQYF
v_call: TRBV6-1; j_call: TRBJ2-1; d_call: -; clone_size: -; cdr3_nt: TGTGCCAGCAGGGTCTCCCGGGGCCGGGGGCTTAATGAGCAGTTCTTC; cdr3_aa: CASRVSRGRGLNEQFF
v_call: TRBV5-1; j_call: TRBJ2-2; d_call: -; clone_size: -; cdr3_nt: TGCGCCAGCAGCCCGAACAGTGTCGGGGAGCTGTTTTTT; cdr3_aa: CASSPNSVGELFF
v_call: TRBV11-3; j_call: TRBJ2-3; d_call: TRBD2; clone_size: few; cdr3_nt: TGTGCCAGCAGCGCTTCTAGCGGGGCCACGGGTACGCAGTATTTT; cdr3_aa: CASSASSGATGTQYF
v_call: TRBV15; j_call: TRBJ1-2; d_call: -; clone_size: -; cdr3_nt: TGTGCCACCAGCAGGGGCGACGCGGGCGGGGGCTACACCTTC; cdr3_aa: CATSRGDAGGGYTF
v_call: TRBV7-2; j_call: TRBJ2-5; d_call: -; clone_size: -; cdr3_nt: TGTGCCAGCAGCCCGCAGCGGAGAGGGGAGACCCAGTACTTC; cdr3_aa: CASSPQRRGETQYF
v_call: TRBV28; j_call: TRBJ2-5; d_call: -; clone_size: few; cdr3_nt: TGTGCCACCCTAGCTCGGACAGCGCTCCAAGAGACCCAGTACTTC; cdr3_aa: CATLARTALQETQYF
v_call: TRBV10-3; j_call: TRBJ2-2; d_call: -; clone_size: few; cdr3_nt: TGTGCCATCAGACCGGACAGCCGATTCAACACCGGGGAGCTGTTTTTT; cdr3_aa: CAIRPDSRFNTGELFF
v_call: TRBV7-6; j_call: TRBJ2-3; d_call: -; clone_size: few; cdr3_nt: TGTGCCAGCAGCTCGTCAGGAGCTGCCGCTACGCAGTATTTT; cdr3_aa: CASSSSGAAATQYF
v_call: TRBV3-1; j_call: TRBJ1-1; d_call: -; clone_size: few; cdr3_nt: TGTGCCAGCAGCCAAAACGCGCGGAACACTGAAGCTTTCTTT; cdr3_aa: CASSQNARNTEAFF
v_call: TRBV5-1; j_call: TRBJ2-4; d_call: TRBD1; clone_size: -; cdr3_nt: TGCGCCAGCAGCTTGGGCCAGGGGGCCGACACTCAGTACTTC; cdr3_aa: CASSLGQGADTQYF
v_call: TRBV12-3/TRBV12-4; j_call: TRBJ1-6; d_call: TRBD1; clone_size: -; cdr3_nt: TGTGCCAGCAGCTCGGACAGGGGCGCCCAGTATTCACCCCTCCACTTT; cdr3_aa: CASSSDRGAQYSPLHF
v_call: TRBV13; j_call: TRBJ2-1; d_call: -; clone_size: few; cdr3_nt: TGTGCCAGCAGCTTATTGGGGGAGCTGTACGGCAATGAGCAGTTCTTC; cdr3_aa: CASSLLGELYGNEQFF
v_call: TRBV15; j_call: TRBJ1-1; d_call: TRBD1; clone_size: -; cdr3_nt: TGTGCCACCAGCAGAGACAGGGGGCAAATGAACACTGAAGCTTTCTTT; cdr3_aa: CATSRDRGQMNTEAFF
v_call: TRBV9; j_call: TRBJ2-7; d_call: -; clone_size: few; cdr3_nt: TGTGCCAGCAGCGTAGCCGGTCGGGGGCAGTACTTC; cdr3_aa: CASSVAGRGQYF
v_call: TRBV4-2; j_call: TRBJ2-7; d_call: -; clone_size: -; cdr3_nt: TGTGCCAGCAGCGCCCGAGGTGGTTACGAGCAGTACTTC; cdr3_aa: CASSARGGYEQYF
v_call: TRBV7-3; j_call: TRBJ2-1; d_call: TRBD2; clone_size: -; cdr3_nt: TGTGCCAGCAGCTCCAAAGGGGGCTCTAGCGGGAGGGCCAGTAGTATCGATGAGCAGTTCTTC; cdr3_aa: CASSSKGGSSGRASSIDEQFF